Sequencing of this TCR beta chain was carried out in a study of blood T cells in healthy people across ages. Findings and limits, study-wide: Diversity was higher, and naive CD4+ cells more numerous, in long-lived donors than in aged donors.

The V and J ends lost 6 bases and 3 bases, in that order; junction bases with no gene match: 12. The CDR3 spans 16 residues. The authors ran a second PCR of about 7 to 11 cycles using a sample-barcoded 5' primer and a J-beta primer mix. TCRdb passed the 5' RACE reads through MiXCR, listing each CDR3 protein once. The table includes 1.5 million to 2 million distinct CDR3 sequences, about 49% detected once. Staff drew roughly 10 milliliters of peripheral blood from each donor. Per sample, at least 5 micrograms of total RNA were extracted. On this clonotype: What it binds is unknown.

This chain joins TRBV12-3 or TRBV12-4 and TRBJ1-1, with 8 bases that match TRBD1. Material: blood. This sequence was found in a woman aged 40 to 49 in good health. The CDR3 nucleotides read TGTGCCAGCAGCAGGACAGGGAAGGGGACGGACACTGAAGCTTTCTTT. Encoded protein: CASSRTGKGTDTEAFF.